A single sample is the source of the 16 T cell receptor beta chains below, sequenced in a study of regulatory T cells in long-lasting Graves disease. CDR3 regions were amplified by Arm-PCR using iRepertoire HTBI primers to build TCR beta libraries. TCRdb re-analysed the multiplex PCR reads in MiXCR, keeping a single row per CDR3 protein. The sample holds roughly 360,000 distinct CDR3 sequences; 10% to 15% are singletons and the top ten take approximately 19%. As for time point: newly diagnosed GD, antithyroid drugs for less than 3 months. The TCR library used RNA extracted from PBMCs. The sample was also linked to a second study, of T cells in Graves' hyperthyroidism and ophthalmopathy.

The specimen comprised peripheral blood mononuclear cells (PBMCs), sampled at new diagnosis, from a patient treated with antithyroid drugs. These receptors were collected from a woman under 30 with Graves disease.

This chain connects TRBV20-1 to TRBJ1-6; 7 bases map to TRBD1. CDR3 length: 19 residues. V dropped 3 bases and J dropped 5; count of bases not matched to a gene: 19. CDR1 DFQATT and CDR2 SNEGSKA come from the germline V gene (reference sequence). The CDR3 DNA reads TGCAGTGCTAGGGGGGATTTCACAGGGGTCCGAACCCATAATTCACCCCTCCACTTT. It is translated as CSARGDFTGVRTHNSPLHF.

This clonotype was recorded many times. V usage is TRBV20-1 and J usage is TRBJ2-3; 14 nucleotides agree with TRBD2. The CDR3 consists of 17 residues. Losses at the gene ends were 5 bases for V and 6 bases for J; bases not matched to a gene: 13. Germline V gene sequence: CDR1 DFQATT, CDR2 SNEGSKA (reference sequence). This CDR3 is CSAFGTSGGSWGDTQYF. In DNA, the CDR3 is TGCAGTGCTTTTGGGACTAGCGGGGGATCGTGGGGCGATACGCAGTATTTT.

This clonotype has just a few counts. The chain couples TRBV20-1 to TRBJ2-5, with no clear D. Germline CDR1 DFQATT, CDR2 SNEGSKA (reference sequence). V lost 3 bases, J lost 1 base, and 12 bases lay in between. The CDR3 covers 14 residues. The CDR3 region is CSASRRAFQETQYF. DNA of the CDR3: TGCAGTGCTAGCCGCAGAGCGTTCCAAGAGACCCAGTACTTC.

This clonotype has at least ten counts. The J gene is TRBJ2-5, the V gene TRBV11-1, with TRBD1 as a possible D gene (5 bases). V lost 6 bases to trimming and J lost 4 bases, with 12 bases between them. This CDR3 spans 13 amino acids. In germline, CDR1 is SGHAT, CDR2 FQDESV (reference sequence). CDR3 sequence (DNA): TGTGCCAGCAGTCGGACACTTCGAGAGACCCAGTACTTC. Translation gives CASSRTLRETQYF.

This clonotype has ten or more counts. This rearrangement joins TRBV6-5 to TRBJ2-7; no clear D gene. The V gene's germline CDR1 is MNHEY and CDR2 SVGAGI. This CDR3 spans 13 amino acids. Trimming removed 2 bases at V and 2 bases at J, with 7 bases between. Here the CDR3 DNA reads TGTGCCAGCAGTTACGGGCAGACCTACGAGCAGTACGTC. This encodes CASSYGQTYEQYV.

This clonotype appeared many times. The rearrangement joins TRBV20-1 to TRBJ1-4; D is unclear. The V end was cut by 3 bases, the J end by 8 bases, with 13 bases between. The CDR3 runs to 13 residues. CDR1 and CDR2 (germline): DFQATT, SNEGSKA (reference sequence). DNA of the CDR3: TGCAGTGCTAGTTCCGAGGCTGGCGAAAAACTGTTTTTT. Its translation is CSASSEAGEKLFF.

This clonotype has more than one count but fewer than ten. This chain uses TRBV27 with TRBJ2-1; 10 bases match TRBD2. Trimming removed 3 bases from V and 6 bases from J; junction bases left unmatched: 11. Germline V CDR1 and CDR2: MNHEY, SMNVEV (reference sequence). The CDR3 length is 17 residues. As DNA, the CDR3 is TGTGCCAGCAGTTTTCTTCTAGCGGGAGTGAGGTCCAATGAGCAGTTCTTC. Translated: CASSFLLAGVRSNEQFF.

The chain has TRBV4-3 and TRBJ1-1; 8 bases match TRBD1. CDR3 length: 18 residues. V gave up 0 bases and J gave up 0 bases; unmatched junction bases: 9. Germline CDR1 reads LGHNA; CDR2 reads YSLEER. Written as DNA, the CDR3 is TGCGCCAGCAGCCAAGAAGCCCGATACAGGGGGATGAACACTGAAGCTTTCTTT. Translation gives CASSQEARYRGMNTEAFF.

V usage is TRBV20-1 and J usage is TRBJ1-5, with D perhaps matching TRBD1 (5 bases). The CDR3 spans 19 residues. Germline V lookup: CDR1 DFQATT, CDR2 SNEGSKA (reference sequence). V shed 4 bases and J shed 0 bases, with 25 bases lying between them. The chain's CDR3 is CSAKVNRDPLFYSNQPQHF. As DNA, the CDR3 is TGCAGTGCTAAGGTCAACCGGGACCCCCTATTCTATAGCAATCAGCCCCAGCATTTT.

In its sample, this clonotype was seen a few times. This sequence joins TRBV18 and TRBJ2-7; 9 nucleotides agree with TRBD1. Germline loops: CDR1 KGHSH, CDR2 LQKENI. The CDR3 length is 18 residues. V trimming: 3 bases; J trimming: 3 bases; junction bases outside the gene matches: 15. The CDR3 spells CASSPFSPGGQGVYEQYV. The CDR3 DNA reads as TGTGCCAGCTCACCGTTTTCACCCGGGGGACAGGGTGTCTACGAGCAGTACGTC.

On this clonotype: Being one base from a much bigger clone, this may be a read error. The J gene is TRBJ2-7, the V gene TRBV12-3 or TRBV12-4; 8 nucleotides line up with TRBD1. V shed 6 bases and J 2 bases; nucleotides not matched to a gene: 6. The CDR3 spans 14 residues. The CDR3 protein is CASSPGQETYEQYF. CDR3 bases: TGTGCCAGCAGCCCGGGACAGGAAACCTACGAGCAGTACTTC.

Of note for this clonotype: With a much larger clone just one base away, this may be a read error. The rearrangement joins TRBV11-2 to TRBJ2-2; tentative D call: TRBD2 (6 bases). This CDR3 is built from 20 residues. Germline-derived CDR1 and CDR2 are SGHAT and FQNNGV. CDR3 residues: CASGLGYRGRDSLRTGELFF. CDR3 sequence (DNA): TGTGCCAGCGGCTTAGGGTACCGCGGCAGGGACTCTTTACGCACCGGGGAGCTGTTTTTT.

This clonotype occurred a few times. The CDR3 bases are TGCAGTGCTAGCACGGACGGCTCCTCGAACACTGAAGCTTTCTTT. Its protein is CSASTDGSSNTEAFF. This rearrangement joins TRBV20-1 to TRBJ1-1, with D hard to call. V gave up 3 bases and J gave up 1 base, with 15 bases separating them. The germline V gene has CDR1 DFQATT and CDR2 SNEGSKA (reference sequence). The CDR3 covers 15 residues.

This clonotype was counted at least ten times. The CDR3 nucleotides are TGTGCCAGCAGCTTCGTCCCTCCCGGGGAGCTGTTTTTT. Protein: CASSFVPPGELFF. The rearrangement uses TRBV7-2 and TRBJ2-2; D is uncertain. The CDR3 loop spans 13 amino acids. The germline V gene has CDR1 SGHTA and CDR2 FQGNSA. V lost 3 bases, J lost 6 bases, and 8 bases lay in between.

About this clonotype itself: A read error may be the cause here, since a much bigger clone is one base away. This chain uses TRBV6-5 with TRBJ2-1; D uncertain. The CDR3 covers 13 residues. Germline-derived CDR1 and CDR2 are MNHEY and SVGAGI. DNA for the CDR3: TGTGTCAGCAGTTATGGACCAAACAATGAGCAGTTCTTC. Protein: CVSSYGPNNEQFF.

The chain has TRBV4-3 and TRBJ2-7, with D perhaps given as TRBD1 or TRBD2 (5 bases each). Trimming stripped 4 bases from V and 0 bases from J, with 22 bases between. The CDR3 consists of 18 residues. CDR1 and CDR2 from the germline V gene are LGHNA and YSLEER. For the CDR3, the DNA is TGCGCCAGCAGCCGCCCCACGGGGACGCCAAGCCGCTCCTACGAGCAGTACGTC. This codes for CASSRPTGTPSRSYEQYV.